This record looks at one T cell receptor (beta chain) sequence and its context. Systemic immunosuppression or autoimmune disease history was grounds to exclude patients. The data belong to a study of OX40 agonist ivuxolimab in advanced cancers. Study background: Hepatocellular carcinoma, melanoma, renal cell or head and neck cancer occurred in dose-escalation patients.

Profiled with immunoSEQ multiplex PCR; TCRdb holds only in-frame clones, not every one. The profile shows around 70,000 clones, about 82% of them singletons. The material was CD4+ or CD8+ T cells sorted from blood, obtained in a trial of the OX40 agonist ivuxolimab. This TCR was recovered from an adult with an advanced solid tumor such as melanoma, head and neck, liver or kidney cancer.

CDR3 loop: CASSLSRGQEASFF. CDR3 bases: TGTGCCAGCAGCTTGAGCCGTGGCCAGGAGGCGTCTTTCTTT. The rearrangement links TRBV5-4 to TRBJ1-1; D remains unclear. The CDR3 length is 14 residues. The V gene lost 1 base and the J gene lost 12 bases, with 19 bases spanning the gap. CDR1 and CDR2 from the germline V gene are SGHNT and YYREEE (reference sequence). The entire variable domain, with the rest obtained from reference TRBV5-4 and TRBJ1-1, is as follows: ETGVTQSPTHLIKTRGQQVTLRCSSQSGHNTVSWYQQALGQGPQFIFQYYREEENGRGNFPPRFSGLQFPNYSSELNVNALELDDSALYLCASSLSRGQEASFFGQGTRLTVV.